The 29 T cell receptor beta chains below were found in one sample sequenced in a study of neurological immune-mediated disorders. TCRdb independently ran MiXCR on the 5' RACE reads; one entry per CDR3 protein. The sample includes around 100,000 distinct CDR3 sequences, roughly 10% of them seen just once. Time point of the sample: longitudinal time-point 3. Material: PBMCs. These receptors all come from a female donor with HTLV-1-associated myelopathy (HAM/TSP).

This clonotype was recorded many times. This rearrangement joins TRBV7-2 to TRBJ2-5, with 7 bases matching TRBD2. The CDR3 spans 15 residues. The junction had 4 bases not matched to a gene; V was cut back by 0 bases and J by 3 bases. Germline V CDR1 and CDR2: SGHTA, FQGNSA. Here the CDR3 reads CASSLARGTEETQYF. The CDR3 nucleotides are TGTGCCAGCAGCTTAGCGCGGGGGACGGAAGAGACCCAGTACTTC. Using reference TRBV7-2 and TRBJ2-5 for the parts outside the CDR3, the full variable domain is GAGVSQSPSNKVTEKGKDVELRCDPISGHTALYWYRQSLGQGLEFLIYFQGNSAPDKSGLPSDRFSAERTGGSVSTLTIQRTQQEDSAVYLCASSLARGTEETQYFGPGTRLLVL.

This clonotype came up many times. The chain joins TRBV7-2 to TRBJ1-1; tentative D call: TRBD1 (5 bases). This CDR3 is built from 12 residues. Looked up from germline, CDR1 is SGHTA and CDR2 is FQGNSA. Trimming removed 6 bases at V and 8 bases at J, with 13 bases between. The CDR3 reads CASSGDYSEAFF. CDR3 coding DNA: TGTGCCAGCAGTGGGGACTACTCCGAAGCTTTCTTT. Based on the CDR3 plus reference TRBV7-2 and TRBJ1-1, the full variable domain is GAGVSQSPSNKVTEKGKDVELRCDPISGHTALYWYRQSLGQGLEFLIYFQGNSAPDKSGLPSDRFSAERTGGSVSTLTIQRTQQEDSAVYLCASSGDYSEAFFGQGTRLTVV.

This clonotype was counted ten times or more. V gene TRBV4-1 combines with J gene TRBJ2-7; 9 bases are a match to TRBD1. The CDR3 contains 15 residues. The germline V gene has CDR1 MGHRA and CDR2 YSYEKL. The ends lost 1 base at V and 2 bases at J; junction bases unmatched: 3. The CDR3 DNA sequence: TGCGCCAGCAGCCAAGTAGGACAGGGGACCTACGAGCAGTACTTC. This encodes CASSQVGQGTYEQYF.

This clonotype was counted ten times or more. The rearrangement joins TRBV12-3 or TRBV12-4 to TRBJ1-3; TRBD1 matches 8 bases. Trimming removed 7 bases from V and 4 bases from J; junction bases left unmatched: 6. CDR3 length: 14 residues. The CDR3 DNA is TGTGCCAGCAACCTCAGGGGGCGCGGAAACACCATATATTTT. Its translation is CASNLRGRGNTIYF.

Turning to this clonotype: A much larger clone sits a single nucleotide away, making a read error possible. The genes are TRBV27 and TRBJ2-7, with a weak D call TRBD1 (5 bases). CDR3 size: 14 residues. Germline CDR1 MNHEY, CDR2 SMNVEV (reference sequence). CDR3 nucleotides: TGTTCCAGCCGCGACCAGGGATCTCTCCACGAGCAGTACTTC. Translated, it gives CSSRDQGSLHEQYF.

This clonotype was observed at least ten times. This sequence joins TRBV20-1 and TRBJ2-7; D gene unclear. V was pared by 3 bases and J by 0 bases, with 12 bases between. Germline values: CDR1 DFQATT, CDR2 SNEGSKA (reference sequence). CDR3 length: 14 amino acids. CDR3 bases: TGCAGTGCTAGTCCTCCCGACACCTCCTACGAGCAGTACTTC. It yields the protein CSASPPDTSYEQYF.

The chain recombines TRBV11-1 with TRBJ2-1; tentative D call: TRBD2 (5 bases). The V end was cut by 5 bases, the J end by 7 bases, with 12 bases between. Germline CDR1 SGHAT, CDR2 FQDESV (reference sequence). The CDR3 sequence is 13 residues long. The CDR3 coding sequence is TGTGCCAGCAGCCCAGAGCCGGGGAATGAGCAGTTCTTC. Translated, it gives CASSPEPGNEQFF.

This clonotype was found many times. The chain combines TRBV12-3 or TRBV12-4 with TRBJ2-3, with 8 bases aligning to TRBD2. This CDR3 has 14 amino acids. Unmatched junction bases numbered 9, after V lost 6 bases and J lost 7 bases. The CDR3 sequence: CASRRSGGKNTQYF. For the CDR3, the DNA is TGTGCCAGCAGGAGAAGCGGGGGTAAGAATACGCAGTATTTT.

In its sample, this clonotype was seen many times. DNA of the CDR3: TGTGCCAGCAGCCAAGAATTACTAGCGGGGGACGAGCAGTACTTC. This codes for CASSQELLAGDEQYF. This chain links TRBV4-2 with TRBJ2-7; 11 bases are a match to TRBD2. The CDR3 loop spans 15 amino acids. V lost 0 bases and J lost 5; bases outside the gene matches: 3. CDR1 is LGHNA, CDR2 YNFKEQ, per germline.

In its sample, this clonotype was seen many times. V gene TRBV15 combines with J gene TRBJ1-5, with 7 bases fitting TRBD1. CDR3 length equals 14 residues. The germline gives CDR1 LNHNV, CDR2 YYDKDF (reference sequence). The V gene end was trimmed by 7 bases and the J gene end by 1 base; junction bases not matched to a gene: 4. CDR3 sequence: CATTTGASNQPQHF. CDR3 nucleotide sequence: TGTGCCACCACCACAGGGGCGAGCAATCAGCCCCAGCATTTT. The full variable domain, its missing parts supplied by reference TRBV15 and TRBJ1-5, is DAMVIQNPRYQVTQFGKPVTLSCSQTLNHNVMYWYQQKSSQAPKLLFHYYDKDFNNEADTPDNFQSRRPNTSFCFLDIRSPGLGDTAMYLCATTTGASNQPQHFGDGTRLSIL.

The J gene is TRBJ2-3, the V gene TRBV10-2; 7 bases agree with TRBD2. This CDR3 region has 16 residues. Germline V gene lookup returns CDR1 WSHSY and CDR2 SAAADI. J gave up 7 bases and V 7 bases, and 17 bases lay outside the gene matches. The CDR3, as DNA: TGCGCCAGCAACTCAAAAACAGGACTAGTGGTAAATACGCAGTATTTT. Translated, it gives CASNSKTGLVVNTQYF.

In its sample, this clonotype was seen many times. The J gene is TRBJ1-5, the V gene TRBV28; maybe TRBD1 (6 bases). Germline assignment: CDR1 MDHEN and CDR2 SYDVKM. V gave up 5 bases and J gave up 4 bases, with 15 bases separating them. The CDR3 totals 15 residues. This chain's CDR3 is CASSGTYRVNQPQHF. The CDR3 DNA is TGTGCCAGCAGTGGGACGTACAGGGTGAATCAGCCCCAGCATTTT.

At least ten counts were recorded for this clonotype. This chain joins TRBV7-2 and TRBJ2-7; 9 nucleotides agree with TRBD2. Per the germline V gene, CDR1 is SGHTA and CDR2 is FQGNSA. This CDR3 spans 16 amino acids. V gave up 5 bases and J gave up 2 bases; unmatched junction bases: 10. DNA for the CDR3: TGTGCCAGCAGCCAAAAGTTAGCGGGGGCCGCCTACGAGCAGTACTTC. As protein: CASSQKLAGAAYEQYF.

The J gene is TRBJ1-3, the V gene TRBV12-3 or TRBV12-4; 9 nucleotides match TRBD1. The CDR3 is 17 amino acids. J gave up 4 bases and V 5 bases, and 12 bases lay outside the gene matches. CDR3 sequence: CASSRGGQGSIGNTIYF. In DNA, the CDR3 is TGTGCCAGCAGTCGAGGGGGACAGGGTTCGATCGGAAACACCATATATTTT.

This clonotype was seen ten or more times. The genes are TRBV2 and TRBJ2-3; 9 nucleotides agree with TRBD2. After removal of 3 bases from V and 3 bases from J, the junction contained 4 bases not matched to a gene. Looked up from germline, CDR1 is SNHLY and CDR2 is FYNNEI. The CDR3 runs 15 residues. The CDR3 sequence: CASSDLAGSTDTQYF. The CDR3 DNA reads TGTGCCAGCAGTGACCTAGCGGGGAGTACAGATACGCAGTATTTT.

This clonotype was observed many times. The chain is built from TRBV5-1 and TRBJ2-7; 11 nucleotides align to TRBD1. The CDR3 is made up of 12 amino acids. The germline CDR1 and CDR2 sequences are SGHRS and YFSETQ. V was pared by 3 bases and J by 10 bases, with 3 bases of the junction left unmatched. The CDR3 nucleotides are TGCGCCAGCAGCTGGACAGGGGGCTATCAGTACTTC. The encoded protein is CASSWTGGYQYF.

This clonotype was seen more than once but under ten times. This chain joins TRBV30 and TRBJ2-1; 9 nucleotides agree with TRBD2. The length of the CDR3 is 15 residues. Germline V gene sequence: CDR1 GTSNPN, CDR2 SVGIG (reference sequence). The V gene end was trimmed by 3 bases and the J gene end by 5 bases; junction bases not matched to a gene: 8. The CDR3 loop reads CAWRSLAGPNNEQFF. The CDR3 coding sequence is TGTGCCTGGAGGTCCCTAGCGGGGCCCAACAATGAGCAGTTCTTC. The whole variable domain, filled in from reference TRBV30 and TRBJ2-1, reads SQTIHQWPATLVQPVGSPLSLECTVEGTSNPNLYWYRQAAGRGLQLLFYSVGIGQISSEVPQNLSASRPQDRQFILSSKKLLLSDSGFYLCAWRSLAGPNNEQFFGPGTRLTVL.

This clonotype was counted ten times or more. J is TRBJ1-4 and V is TRBV5-1; D unclear. Germline CDR1 and CDR2: SGHRS and YFSETQ. The germline V and J ends were trimmed by 2 bases and 1 base, with 9 bases remaining between them. This CDR3 region has 15 residues. The CDR3 sequence: CASSLMDQTNEKLFF. CDR3 nucleotide sequence: TGCGCCAGCAGCTTAATGGACCAAACTAATGAAAAACTGTTTTTT.

The table lists this clonotype with many counts. The chain has TRBV20-1 and TRBJ2-3; possibly TRBD2 for D (5 bases). The V end lost 6 bases, the J end lost 6 bases, and 13 bases lay between the germline ends. Germline V gives CDR1 DFQATT, CDR2 SNEGSKA (reference sequence). The CDR3 is 12 residues long. CDR3 in DNA: TGCAGTGCCGAGGGTGGGTGGGATACGCAGTATTTT. It codes for CSAEGGWDTQYF.

The table lists this clonotype with a few counts. The chain joins TRBV14 to TRBJ2-2, with 13 bases matching TRBD2. Germline loops: CDR1 SGHDN, CDR2 FVKESK. The CDR3 consists of 17 residues. V was clipped by 1 base and J by 5 bases; unmatched bases: 4. The CDR3 sequence: CASSQVPTSGGTGELFF. In nucleotides, the CDR3 is TGTGCCAGCAGCCAAGTTCCGACTAGCGGGGGGACCGGGGAGCTGTTTTTT. Full variable domain (remainder filled in from reference TRBV14 and TRBJ2-2): EAGVTQFPSHSVIEKGQTVTLRCDPISGHDNLYWYRRVMGKEIKFLLHFVKESKQDESGMPNNRFLAERTGGTYSTLKVQPAELEDSGVYFCASSQVPTSGGTGELFFGEGSRLTVL.

This clonotype has ten or more counts. This chain uses TRBV5-1 with TRBJ2-3; D is ambiguous. The CDR3 spans 13 residues. Trimming cost V 4 bases and J 5 bases, with 11 bases left between them. Germline V lookup: CDR1 SGHRS, CDR2 YFSETQ. CDR3 sequence (DNA): TGCGCCAGCAGCAGCCGTCGCGGAGATACGCAGTATTTT. Translation gives CASSSRRGDTQYF. The variable domain in full, with the rest retrieved from reference TRBV5-1 and TRBJ2-3, is KAGVTQTPRYLIKTRGQQVTLSCSPISGHRSVSWYQQTPGQGLQFLFEYFSETQRNKGNFPGRFSGRQFSNSRSEMNVSTLELGDSALYLCASSSRRGDTQYFGPGTRLTVL.

This clonotype occurred many times. The chain links TRBV10-3 to TRBJ2-3, with D hard to call. V was pared by 0 bases and J by 0 bases, with 7 bases between. Germline V gene sequence: CDR1 ENHRY, CDR2 SYGVKD. The CDR3 extends over 15 amino acids. CDR3 region: CAISESGSSTDTQYF. The CDR3 DNA reads as TGTGCCATCAGTGAGTCGGGGTCCAGCACAGATACGCAGTATTTT.

This clonotype was detected many times. The chain links TRBV12-3 or TRBV12-4 to TRBJ1-1; D remains ambiguous. The CDR3 spans 13 residues. V gave up 6 bases and J gave up 1 base, with 9 bases separating them. The CDR3 bases are TGTGCCAGCAGACGGACCGAGAACACTGAAGCTTTCTTT. It specifies CASRRTENTEAFF.

This clonotype was picked up a small number of times. The gene calls are TRBV5-5 and TRBJ2-3; perhaps TRBD1 as D (6 bases). V dropped 1 base and J dropped 4 bases, with 7 bases sitting between them. Germline CDR1 reads SGHKS; CDR2 reads YYEKEE (reference sequence). CDR3 length equals 13 residues. The CDR3: CASSLPGADTQYF. CDR3 DNA: TGTGCCAGCAGCTTGCCAGGGGCAGATACGCAGTATTTT.

The count of this clonotype is one. One end of the junction does not line up with germline, which may come from a read error. The chain carries TRBV11-2 and TRBJ2-5; D not certain. This CDR3 is 14 amino acids long. The germline V gene has CDR1 SGHAT and CDR2 FQNNGV. The CDR3 loop is CASSLGQSQENQYF. CDR3 bases: TGTGCCAGCAGCTTAGGCCAGTCGCAAGAGAACCAGTACTTC.

The chain combines TRBV5-6 with TRBJ1-2; 12 bases match TRBD1. Germline V lookup: CDR1 SGHDT, CDR2 YYEEEE. The length of the CDR3 is 14 residues. After removal of 0 bases from V and 10 bases from J, the junction contained 4 bases not matched to a gene. The CDR3 DNA sequence: TGTGCCAGCAGCTTGGCCGGGACAGGGGGCGCCTACACCTTC. Protein product: CASSLAGTGGAYTF.

This clonotype was seen at least ten times. This rearrangement joins TRBV5-1 to TRBJ2-2; 12 nucleotides line up with TRBD2. This CDR3 is 17 amino acids long. Germline-derived CDR1 and CDR2 are SGHRS and YFSETQ. V shed 0 bases and J 2 bases; nucleotides not matched to a gene: 2. The CDR3 nucleotides are TGCGCCAGCAGCTTGGGACTAGCGGGGGATAACACCGGGGAGCTGTTTTTT. Translation gives CASSLGLAGDNTGELFF.

This clonotype was seen repeatedly, ten times or more. This chain joins TRBV20-1 and TRBJ2-3; a possible D gene is TRBD2 (5 bases). Germline CDR1 reads DFQATT; CDR2 reads SNEGSKA (reference sequence). CDR3 length equals 13 residues. Trimming removed 6 bases from V and 2 bases from J, with 12 bases in between. The CDR3 region has the DNA TGCAGTGCAGAACCCGGGATCACAGATACGCAGTATTTT. This codes for CSAEPGITDTQYF.

This clonotype occurred many times. The chain combines TRBV6-6 with TRBJ2-7; 7 nucleotides agree with TRBD2. Germline V gene data show CDR1 as MNHNY and CDR2 as SVGAGI (reference sequence). There are 14 residues in the CDR3. V lost 8 bases to trimming and J lost 6 bases; unmatched junction nucleotides: 13. CDR3 amino acids: CASSSGALAREQYF. As DNA, the CDR3 is TGTGCCAGCTCCTCCGGTGCACTAGCGCGCGAGCAGTACTTC.